The subject of this entry is one T cell receptor beta chain. These data originate in a study of blood T cell repertoires in COVID-19. Overall study: The analysed material was cDNA or gDNA that came from T cells, B-cell-depleted T cells, or PBMCs.

The germline V and J ends were trimmed by 7 bases and 2 bases, with 9 bases remaining between them. Per the germline V gene, CDR1 is MDHEN and CDR2 is SYDVKM. The length of the CDR3 is 14 residues. Original handling: Reference gene primer amplification gave estimated nucleated cell counts. The data were produced by immunoSEQ multiplex PCR, yet TCRdb's version contains in-frame clones alone and is incomplete. V and J calls and clone size are those listed in that table; D and trimming were worked out from the DNA. The sample yields some 150,000 clones, more than 70% seen once. The sequence derives from a human donor in a cohort sampled during active COVID-19. The chain uses TRBV28 and TRBJ2-6; a weak D match, TRBD1 (6 bases). The source material was peripheral blood. CDR3 coding DNA: TGTGCCAGCACGTACAGGGCTGGGGCCAACGTCCTGACTTTC. Its translation is CASTYRAGANVLTF.